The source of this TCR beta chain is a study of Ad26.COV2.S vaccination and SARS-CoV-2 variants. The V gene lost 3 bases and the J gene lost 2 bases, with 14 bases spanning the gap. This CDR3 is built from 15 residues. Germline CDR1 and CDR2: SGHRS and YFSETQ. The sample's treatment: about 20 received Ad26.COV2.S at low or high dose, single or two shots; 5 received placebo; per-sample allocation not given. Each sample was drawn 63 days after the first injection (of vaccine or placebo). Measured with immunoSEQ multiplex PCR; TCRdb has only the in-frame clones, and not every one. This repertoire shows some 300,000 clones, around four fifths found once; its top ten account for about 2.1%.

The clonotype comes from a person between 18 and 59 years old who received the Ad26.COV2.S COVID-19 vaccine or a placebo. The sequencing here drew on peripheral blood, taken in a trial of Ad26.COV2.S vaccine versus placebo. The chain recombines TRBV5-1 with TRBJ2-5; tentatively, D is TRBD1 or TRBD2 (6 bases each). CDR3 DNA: TGCGCCAGCAGCTCCCTCTCGGGGGCTCAAGAGACCCAGTACTTC. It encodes CASSSLSGAQETQYF.